These 21 T cell receptor beta chains were all obtained from the same sample, sequenced in a study of blood T cells in healthy people across ages. A J-beta primer mix and a sample-barcoded 5' primer were used in a second PCR of roughly 6 to 12 cycles. TCRdb redid the calling of the 5' RACE reads with MiXCR, one entry per CDR3 protein. This sample has under 850,000 distinct CDR3 sequences; 35% to 40% occur once, and the top ten carry roughly 13%. The sequenced sample consisted of blood. The source is a man aged 18 to 35 in good health.

This clonotype was counted at least ten times. The rearrangement links TRBV12-3 or TRBV12-4 to TRBJ2-7; possibly TRBD2 for D (6 bases). V lost 5 bases to trimming and J lost 2 bases, with 13 bases between them. CDR3 length: 14 residues. The CDR3 protein is CASSTPDYPYEQYF. CDR3 nucleotide sequence: TGTGCCAGCAGTACGCCGGACTACCCCTACGAGCAGTACTTC.

Turning to this clonotype: Given a much more abundant clone one base away, this may be a read error. The V and J genes are TRBV12-3 or TRBV12-4 and TRBJ1-5; maybe TRBD1 (5 bases). The CDR3 loop spans 13 amino acids. Trimming cost V 1 base and J 7 bases, with 8 bases left between them. CDR3 region: CASSLGGEQPQHF. The DNA of the CDR3 is TGTGCCAGCAGTTTAGGGGGGGAACAGCCCCAGCATTTT.

This clonotype was seen many times. The rearrangement joins TRBV29-1 to TRBJ2-7; D possibly corresponds to TRBD1 (5 bases). The germline V and J ends were trimmed by 5 bases and 2 bases, with 16 bases remaining between them. Germline V lookup: CDR1 SQVTM, CDR2 ANQGSEA. CDR3 length: 14 residues. CDR3 nucleotides: TGCAGCGTTCGAGAAAGGACAAAAACCTACGAGCAGTACTTC. Its translation is CSVRERTKTYEQYF.

V and J are TRBV4-2 and TRBJ1-1; the D gene is possibly TRBD1 (6 bases). This CDR3 is 13 amino acids long. The germline V gene has CDR1 LGHNA and CDR2 YNFKEQ. V lost 3 bases to trimming and J lost 7 bases, with 12 bases between them. The CDR3 spells CASSHNRESEAFF. The CDR3 DNA reads TGTGCCAGCAGCCACAACAGGGAGAGTGAAGCTTTCTTT.

As to this clonotype: A much larger clonotype is one base distant, so this may be a read error. The genes are TRBV12-3 or TRBV12-4 and TRBJ2-1, with D perhaps assigned TRBD1 or TRBD2 (5 bases each). V lost 5 bases and J lost 13, with 21 bases in between. The CDR3 is 14 residues long. CDR3 DNA: TGTGCCAGCAGTAGACAGACAACTAGGGAGACCCAGTTCTTC. It yields the protein CASSRQTTRETQFF.

The chain uses TRBV30 and TRBJ2-5; perhaps TRBD1 as D (6 bases). Trimming left V 1 base short and J 1 base short, with 7 bases between. Germline assignment: CDR1 GTSNPN and CDR2 SVGIG (reference sequence). CDR3 length: 13 residues. The CDR3 bases are TGTGCCTGGAGTGGGACAGTCCAAGAGACCCAGTACTTC. It codes for CAWSGTVQETQYF.

J is TRBJ1-2 and V is TRBV7-2; D not resolved. CDR1 and CDR2 (germline): SGHTA, FQGNSA. V shed 4 bases and J shed 6 bases, with 15 bases lying between them. This CDR3 comprises 14 residues. The CDR3 sequence: CASSSPTRFNGYTF. CDR3 coding DNA: TGTGCCAGCAGCTCCCCGACCCGGTTCAATGGCTACACCTTC.

This clonotype was seen a handful of times. The V gene is TRBV7-8, the J gene TRBJ2-4; 7 nucleotides match TRBD2. The germline V gene has CDR1 SGHVS and CDR2 FQNEAQ. CDR3 length equals 14 residues. Trimming removed 5 bases from V and 8 bases from J; junction bases left unmatched: 9. CDR3 protein: CASSGGLILDIQYF. For the CDR3, the DNA is TGTGCCAGCAGCGGGGGACTAATCCTGGACATTCAGTACTTC.

As regards this clonotype: Its ends do not fully match the called genes, so a read error is possible. This chain links TRBV7-9 with TRBJ1-1; TRBD1 matches 7 bases. The CDR3 length is 16 residues. Germline loops: CDR1 SEHNR, CDR2 FQNEAQ (reference sequence). The CDR3 protein is CASSFPGQPTNTGAFF. CDR3 sequence (DNA): TGTGCCAGCAGCTTCCCGGGACAGCCGACGAACACTGGAGCTTTCTTT.

J is TRBJ1-2 and V is TRBV7-9, with 10 bases aligning to TRBD1. V lost 4 bases to trimming and J lost 3 bases; unmatched junction nucleotides: 11. This CDR3 is built from 17 residues. CDR1 SEHNR and CDR2 FQNEAQ come from the germline V gene (reference sequence). The CDR3 region has the DNA TGTGCCAGCAGCTCGCTTGACAGGGGGCTGAGAGACTATGGCTACACCTTC. Translating it yields CASSSLDRGLRDYGYTF.

The count of this clonotype is one. The chain has TRBV10-3 and TRBJ2-4, with TRBD2 as a possible D gene (6 bases). Gene TRBJ2-7 matches the end of the DNA better, so the J call may be wrong. CDR3 size: 15 residues. From germline, CDR1 is ENHRY and CDR2 SYGVKD. CDR3 nucleotide sequence: TGTGCCATCCACCCCTCTGGCGGGGACTCCTACGAGCAGTACTTC. Protein: CAIHPSGGDSYEQYF.

In its sample, this clonotype was seen a few times. J is TRBJ1-1 and V is TRBV25-1, with TRBD1 identical over 7 bases. After removal of 6 bases from V and 3 bases from J, the junction contained 10 bases not matched to a gene. CDR1 and CDR2 (germline): MGHDK, SYGVNS. CDR3 length: 15 residues. CDR3 sequence (DNA): TGTGCCAGCAGCCCCTACAGGGGTAAGGACACTGAAGCTTTCTTT. Residues: CASSPYRGKDTEAFF.

A word on this clonotype: Possible read error: a much larger clone is one base away. The V call is TRBV12-3 or TRBV12-4, the J call TRBJ2-1; weak D call: TRBD2 (5 bases). Trimming removed 4 bases at V and 13 bases at J, with 26 bases between. CDR3 length: 16 amino acids. Here the CDR3 reads CASSSLGWTEQETQFF. DNA of the CDR3: TGTGCCAGCAGTTCCCTTGGATGGACTGAGCAAGAGACCCAGTTCTTC.

The genes are TRBV5-5 and TRBJ2-6; D is possibly TRBD1 or TRBD2 (7 bases each). V lost 4 bases to trimming and J lost 4 bases, with 15 bases between them. CDR1 and CDR2 from the germline V gene are SGHKS and YYEKEE (reference sequence). The CDR3 consists of 16 residues. The CDR3 is CASSTQGGLGANVLTF. CDR3 sequence (DNA): TGTGCCAGCAGCACCCAGGGGGGGCTAGGGGCCAACGTCCTGACTTTC.

V and J are TRBV10-3 and TRBJ1-5, with D possibly matching TRBD1 (5 bases). The CDR3 totals 15 residues. Germline CDR1 ENHRY, CDR2 SYGVKD. The V and J ends lost 2 bases and 1 base respectively, with 9 bases between them. The CDR3 reads CAISEGHISNQPQHF. The CDR3 bases are TGTGCCATCAGTGAGGGACACATAAGCAATCAGCCCCAGCATTTT.

This clonotype was counted a few times. This chain links TRBV10-3 with TRBJ2-3, with a weak D call TRBD2 (7 bases). Trimming shortened V by 4 bases and J by 1 base, and 15 bases separated the two germline ends. CDR1 and CDR2 from the germline V gene are ENHRY and SYGVKD. The CDR3 is made up of 16 amino acids. In DNA, the CDR3 is TGTGCCATCAGTGGAACTTGGGGGGGCGGCACAGATACGCAGTATTTT. Protein product: CAISGTWGGGTDTQYF.

V and J are TRBV20-1 and TRBJ2-7, with D hard to call. The V gene lost 3 bases and the J gene lost 5 bases, with 23 bases spanning the gap. The CDR3 runs 16 residues. Germline V gene lookup returns CDR1 DFQATT and CDR2 SNEGSKA (reference sequence). The DNA for the CDR3 is TGCAGTGCTAGCCCTCCGGAATTTGGGTATGGGGACGAGCAGTACTTC. Amino acids: CSASPPEFGYGDEQYF.

CDR3 protein: CASGGTDRANEKLFF. The CDR3 DNA reads TGTGCCAGCGGGGGGACGGACAGGGCGAATGAAAAACTGTTTTTT. The chain recombines TRBV7-2 with TRBJ1-4; 8 bases agree with TRBD1. Germline trimming cut 8 bases from V and 5 bases from J; bases unmatched to any gene: 10. The germline V gene encodes CDR1 SGHTA and CDR2 FQGNSA. This CDR3 spans 15 amino acids.

This clonotype was observed a handful of times. The chain links TRBV6-6 to TRBJ1-5; 12 bases fit TRBD1. Germline CDR1 reads MNHNY; CDR2 reads SVGAGI (reference sequence). The V segment lost 5 bases and the J segment 6 bases; nucleotides outside the gene matches: 8. The CDR3 covers 16 residues. CDR3 amino acids: CASSEGQGARRQPQHF. CDR3 nucleotide sequence: TGTGCCAGCAGTGAGGGACAGGGGGCGCGGCGTCAGCCCCAGCATTTT.

This clonotype was observed a few times. The V call is TRBV10-3, the J call TRBJ2-1, with 8 nucleotides matching TRBD1. The CDR3 runs to 15 residues. V trimming: 4 bases; J trimming: 6 bases; junction bases outside the gene matches: 8. Per germline, CDR1 ENHRY and CDR2 SYGVKD. The CDR3 DNA reads TGTGCCATCAGTGTTTTGGACAGGGACAGCAATGAGCAGTTCTTC. Protein product: CAISVLDRDSNEQFF.

This clonotype was detected only a few times. Relative to the germline gene, one junction end is altered; a read error may explain this. J is TRBJ1-6 and V is TRBV7-2; maybe TRBD1 (5 bases). There are 14 residues in the CDR3. The V gene's germline CDR1 is SGHTA and CDR2 FQGNSA. CDR3 loop: CASSFQGWDSPPHF. CDR3 nucleotides: TGTGCCAGCAGCTTTCAGGGCTGGGATTCACCCCCCCACTTT.